This T cell receptor (beta chain) originates from a study of cytomegalovirus exposure and HLA in healthy donors. Study background: Later, an analysis reported that the 130 or so validation repertoires had used the same platform as the approximately 670 first-cohort repertoires.

The CDR3 is 13 amino acids. V shed 0 bases and J shed 2 bases, with 5 bases lying between them. Germline V lookup: CDR1 MNHEY, CDR2 SMNVEV (reference sequence). Generated by immunoSEQ multiplex PCR, the TCRdb table keeps only in-frame clones and is missing some. The sample holds 200,000 to 300,000 clones; around 90% are singletons and the top ten take approximately 3.1%. The donors belonged to the approximately 120-subject validation cohort, separate from the roughly 700-subject first cohort. This sequence was found in a woman aged 25 to 39 in good health and CMV-seronegative. The sample comprised PBMCs. The chain uses TRBV27 and TRBJ2-7; D is uncertain. As DNA, the CDR3 is TGTGCCAGCAGTTTATCCTTTACCTACGAGCAGTACTTC. Protein product: CASSLSFTYEQYF.